The T cell receptor beta chain described here comes from a study of blood T cell repertoires in COVID-19. CDR1 is SGHNT and CDR2 is YYREEE in the germline V gene (reference sequence). The V end was cut by 3 bases, the J end by 7 bases, with 8 bases between. This CDR3 contains 11 residues. Some clones are missing from TCRdb's copy, which holds only in-frame ones; the method was immunoSEQ multiplex PCR. The sample has approximately 300,000 clones, about 89% seen once. The source of this sequence is a man younger than 40 with acute or convalescent COVID-19. This sequence joins TRBV5-4 and TRBJ2-7; possible D gene TRBD1, 5 bases. Material for sequencing was peripheral blood. DNA of the CDR3: TGTGCCAGCAGCTCCCAGGGAGAGCAGTACTTC. Its translation is CASSSQGEQYF.